Listed below are T cell receptor beta chains from one sample, sequenced in a study of response to subunit inactivated influenza vaccine. TCRdb analysed the RT-PCR reads with MiXCR anew, one entry per CDR3 protein. The sample carries some 520,000 distinct CDR3 sequences, more than 15% recorded once. The specimen was CD4+ T cells sorted from PBMCs, collected about 24 months after vaccination. These TCRs come from a man aged 50-75 years who received an inactivated influenza vaccine. CDR3s include the opening cysteine and the closing phenylalanine or tryptophan. The order of the fields is D gene, J gene, clone size, V gene, CDR3 protein, CDR3 DNA. A D gene is named only where the DNA matches it firmly. The size entry is marked missing in some rows and otherwise reads once, few, many or a size class.

NA | TRBJ2-3 | few | TRBV7-8 | CASNRQYDTDTQYF | TGTGCCAGCAACCGACAGTATGACACAGATACGCAGTATTTT
NA | TRBJ2-3 | NA | TRBV20-1 | CSGNKRADTQYF | TGCAGTGGAAATAAACGGGCAGATACGCAGTATTTT
NA | TRBJ1-5 | few | TRBV2 | CASSEAVRAGQPQHF | TGTGCCAGCAGTGAAGCGGTAAGGGCCGGTCAGCCCCAGCATTTT
NA | TRBJ2-5 | NA | TRBV3-1 | CASSQDPGETQYF | TGTGCCAGCAGCCAAGATCCGGGTGAGACCCAGTACTTC
NA | TRBJ1-5 | NA | TRBV6-1 | CASSRFGSGENQPQHF | TGTGCCAGCAGCCGTTTTGGGTCCGGGGAGAATCAGCCCCAGCATTTC
NA | TRBJ2-2 | NA | TRBV18 | CASSPRRSGELFF | TGTGCCAGCTCACCCAGAAGAAGCGGGGAGCTGTTTTTT
NA | TRBJ1-2 | NA | TRBV20-1 | CSARDFEVNYGYTF | TGCAGTGCTAGAGATTTCGAGGTTAACTATGGCTACACCTTC
TRBD1 | TRBJ2-5 | NA | TRBV27 | CASSSTGSDETQYF | TGTGCCAGCAGTTCGACAGGGAGTGATGAGACCCAGTACTTC
NA | TRBJ2-5 | NA | TRBV18 | CASSPGRQQETQYF | TGTGCCAGCTCACCGGGCAGACAGCAAGAGACCCAGTACTTC
NA | TRBJ1-2 | NA | TRBV28 | CASSPWTALYGYTF | TGTGCCAGCAGCCCTTGGACAGCCCTCTATGGCTACACCTTC
NA | TRBJ1-2 | NA | TRBV7-2 | CASSYSYNYGYTF | TGTGCCAGCAGCTACAGTTATAACTATGGCTACACCTTC
NA | TRBJ2-5 | NA | TRBV20-1 | CSAWHGETQYF | TGCAGTGCTTGGCATGGTGAGACCCAGTACTTC
TRBD1 | TRBJ2-6 | NA | TRBV7-7 | CASDRGGCGANVLTF | TGTGCCAGCGACAGGGGTGGTTGTGGGGCCAACGTCCTGACTTTC
TRBD1 | TRBJ2-7 | NA | TRBV9 | CASSVASTQGSYEQYF | TGTGCCAGCAGCGTAGCTTCAACACAGGGGAGCTACGAGCAGTACTTC
TRBD1 | TRBJ1-6 | NA | TRBV7-2 | CASSLNRGLNSPLHF | TGTGCCAGCAGCCTTAACAGGGGGTTGAATTCACCCCTCCACTTT
NA | TRBJ2-7 | many | TRBV6-5 | CASSYSGSGTTYEQYF | TGTGCCAGCAGTTACTCCGGAAGCGGTACCACCTACGAGCAGTACTTC
NA | TRBJ2-7 | NA | TRBV5-1 | CASSLAAGPEQYF | TGCGCCAGCAGCTTGGCGGCGGGACCCGAGCAGTACTTC
TRBD1 | TRBJ2-3 | few | TRBV25-1 | CASRTGGNLYF | TGTGCCTCGCGGACAGGGGGCAATTTGTATTTT